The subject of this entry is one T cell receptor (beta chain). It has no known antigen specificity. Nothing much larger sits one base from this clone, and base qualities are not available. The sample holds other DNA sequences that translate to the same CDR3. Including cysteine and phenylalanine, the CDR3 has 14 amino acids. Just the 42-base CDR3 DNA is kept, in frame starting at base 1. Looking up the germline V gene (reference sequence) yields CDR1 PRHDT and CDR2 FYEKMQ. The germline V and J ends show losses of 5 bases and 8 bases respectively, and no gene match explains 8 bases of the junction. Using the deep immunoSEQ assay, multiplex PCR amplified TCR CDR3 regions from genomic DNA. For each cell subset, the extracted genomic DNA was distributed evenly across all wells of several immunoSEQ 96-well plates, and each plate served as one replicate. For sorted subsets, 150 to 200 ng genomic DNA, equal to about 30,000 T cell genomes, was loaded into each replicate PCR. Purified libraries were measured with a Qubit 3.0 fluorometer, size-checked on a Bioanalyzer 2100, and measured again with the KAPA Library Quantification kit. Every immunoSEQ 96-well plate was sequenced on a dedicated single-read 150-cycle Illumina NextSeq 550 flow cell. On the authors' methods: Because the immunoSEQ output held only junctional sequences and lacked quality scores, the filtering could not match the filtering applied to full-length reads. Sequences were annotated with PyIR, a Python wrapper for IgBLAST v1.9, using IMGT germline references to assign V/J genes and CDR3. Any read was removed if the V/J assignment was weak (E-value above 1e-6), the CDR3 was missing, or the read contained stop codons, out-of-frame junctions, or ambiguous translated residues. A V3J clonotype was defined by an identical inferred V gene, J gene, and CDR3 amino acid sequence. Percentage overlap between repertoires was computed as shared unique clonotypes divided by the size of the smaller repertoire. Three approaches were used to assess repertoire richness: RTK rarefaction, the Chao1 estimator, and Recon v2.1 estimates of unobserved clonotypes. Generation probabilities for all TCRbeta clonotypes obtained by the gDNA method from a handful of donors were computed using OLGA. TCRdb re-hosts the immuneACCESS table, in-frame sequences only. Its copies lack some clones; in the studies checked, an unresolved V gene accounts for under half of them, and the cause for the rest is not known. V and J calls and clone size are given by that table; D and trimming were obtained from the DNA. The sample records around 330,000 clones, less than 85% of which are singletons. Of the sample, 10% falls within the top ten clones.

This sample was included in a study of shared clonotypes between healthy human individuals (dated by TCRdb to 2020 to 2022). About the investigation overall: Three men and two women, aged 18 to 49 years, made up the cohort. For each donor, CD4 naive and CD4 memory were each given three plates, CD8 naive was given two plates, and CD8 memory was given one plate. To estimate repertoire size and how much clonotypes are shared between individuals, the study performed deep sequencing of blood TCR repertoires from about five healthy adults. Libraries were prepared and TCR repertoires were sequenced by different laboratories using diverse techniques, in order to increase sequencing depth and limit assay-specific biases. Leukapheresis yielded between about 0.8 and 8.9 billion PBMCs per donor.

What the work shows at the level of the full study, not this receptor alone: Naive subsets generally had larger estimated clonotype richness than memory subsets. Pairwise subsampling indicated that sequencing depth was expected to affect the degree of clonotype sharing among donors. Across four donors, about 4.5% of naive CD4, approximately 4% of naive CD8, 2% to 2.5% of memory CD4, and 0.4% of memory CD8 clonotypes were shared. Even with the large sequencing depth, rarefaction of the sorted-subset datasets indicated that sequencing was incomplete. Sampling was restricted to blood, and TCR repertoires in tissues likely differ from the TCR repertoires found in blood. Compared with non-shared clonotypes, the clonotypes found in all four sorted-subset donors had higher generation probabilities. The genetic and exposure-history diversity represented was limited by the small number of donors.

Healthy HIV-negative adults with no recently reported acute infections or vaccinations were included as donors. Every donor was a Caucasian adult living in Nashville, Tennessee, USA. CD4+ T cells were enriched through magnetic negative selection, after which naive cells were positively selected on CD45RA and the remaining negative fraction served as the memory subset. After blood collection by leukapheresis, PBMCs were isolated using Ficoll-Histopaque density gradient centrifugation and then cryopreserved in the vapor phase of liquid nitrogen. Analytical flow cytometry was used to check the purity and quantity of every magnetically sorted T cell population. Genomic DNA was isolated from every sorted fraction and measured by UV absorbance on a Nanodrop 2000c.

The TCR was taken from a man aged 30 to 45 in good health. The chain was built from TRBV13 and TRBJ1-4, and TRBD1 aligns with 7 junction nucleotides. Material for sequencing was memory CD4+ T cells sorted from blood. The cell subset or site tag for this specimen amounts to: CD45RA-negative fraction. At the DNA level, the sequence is TGTGCCAGCAGCCTAAGGGGGCGAGGCGAAAAACTGTTTTTT. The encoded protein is CASSLRGRGEKLFF.